This TCR beta chain was recorded in a study of PD-1 blockade in classical Hodgkin lymphoma (dated by TCRdb to about 2020). Describing the broader study: Nivolumab dosing was 3 mg/kg intravenously every 2 weeks, continuing until either disease progression or unacceptable toxicity. The study used TCR beta sequencing and CyTOF to define a peripheral blood immune signature of response to PD-1 blockade in classical Hodgkin lymphoma.

Findings and caveats that apply to the study as a whole: Baseline TCR diversity was reported to be lower in newly diagnosed patients than in healthy donors, and even lower in relapsed/refractory patients. The study covered only a single clinical trial cohort, and the causes of the repertoire differences, possibly disease activity or prior therapy, were still not defined. Trial patients with a complete response had baseline diversity similar to that of newly diagnosed patients, while partial responders and progressors had significantly lower diversity. Lower diversity was seen in patients whose nivolumab began less than 1 year after ASCT, and these patients were left out of later analyses so that immune reconstitution would not confound the results. By C4D1, a significant rise was seen in CD4+ TCR diversity but not in CD8+ TCR diversity (p=0.0027 vs p=0.16), and the rise was most apparent among complete responders (p=0.02).

The Qiagen DNeasy kit was used to extract genomic DNA from unsorted PBMCs and from the negatively selected CD4+ and CD8+ fractions. Amplification of TCR beta CDR3 regions was done by immunoSEQ multiplex PCR with primers that anneal to V and J segments. A synthetic immune receptor repertoire was used to minimize amplification bias, and remaining bias was computationally removed after sequencing. On the authors' methods: Custom Python scripts were used to quantify repertoire diversity as the Shannon entropy index. Unsorted, CD4+ and CD8+ repertoires were analyzed separately, except in combined analyses where CD4+ and CD8+ sequences were merged in silico. A clone counted as expanded when the clone's frequency after treatment rose at least 2-fold relative to C1D1, and clones undetected at baseline were given a pseudocount of 0.5. Clones with 0 or 1 copy at C1D1 were defined as singleton clones, while clones with 2 or more copies were defined as non-singleton clones. Clones expanded in unsorted samples were annotated as CD4+, CD8+ or unknown by matching protein sequences in sorted samples from the same patient. Wilcoxon tests on paired samples were used to test diversity changes from C1D1 to C4D1. The table was pulled from immuneACCESS by TCRdb, which kept in-frame rearrangements only. Such tables lose some clones; where checked, under half of the loss comes from unresolved V genes, and the rest has no known cause. V and J calls and clone size are given by that table; D and trimming were obtained from the DNA. The sample table holds around 60,000 clones, of which nearly 90% were seen once. The ten most abundant clones make up roughly 8.1% of the sample.

This clone came up a few times. Its antigen is unknown. No base quality values were provided; no much bigger clone lies one nucleotide off. Explained via the paper, the time point label denotes: cycle 4 day 1 (C4D1), after more than 5 weeks of nivolumab. Every trial patient had relapsed after autologous stem cell transplantation, and cohorts A, B and C differed in prior brentuximab vedotin exposure. A total of more than 55 patients with relapsed/refractory classical Hodgkin lymphoma made up the trial cohort, and each patient's best overall response was complete response, partial response or progressive disease. Single-agent nivolumab was administered to trial patients in the multi-cohort phase II CheckMate 205 trial. Best overall response was determined by an independent review committee according to the 2007 International Working Group response criteria. Trial PBMCs were obtained immediately prior to nivolumab initiation (C1D1) and on therapy at cycle 2 day 1 and cycle 4 day 1. Peripheral blood was collected in 8 mL Vacutainer Cell Preparation Tubes, from which PBMCs were isolated by centrifugation and then cryopreserved.

V is reduced by 3 bases and J by 4 bases, leaving a spacing of 15 bases between them. There are 15 amino acids in the CDR3, from cysteine to phenylalanine inclusive. Only the CDR3 portion is preserved as DNA: 45 bases, with reading frame beginning at the first base. The germline V gene (reference sequence) supplies CDR1 LNHDA and CDR2 SQIVND. The source of this sequence is a human donor with classical Hodgkin lymphoma. The sequences come from peripheral blood mononuclear cells (PBMCs), collected before the fourth cycle of nivolumab. The chain links TRBV19 with TRBJ1-1; possibly the D gene is TRBD1, per 6 matching bases. The CDR3 protein sequence reads: CASSIYRAGGTEAFF. The base sequence is TGTGCCAGTAGTATTTACAGGGCGGGGGGCACTGAAGCTTTCTTT.